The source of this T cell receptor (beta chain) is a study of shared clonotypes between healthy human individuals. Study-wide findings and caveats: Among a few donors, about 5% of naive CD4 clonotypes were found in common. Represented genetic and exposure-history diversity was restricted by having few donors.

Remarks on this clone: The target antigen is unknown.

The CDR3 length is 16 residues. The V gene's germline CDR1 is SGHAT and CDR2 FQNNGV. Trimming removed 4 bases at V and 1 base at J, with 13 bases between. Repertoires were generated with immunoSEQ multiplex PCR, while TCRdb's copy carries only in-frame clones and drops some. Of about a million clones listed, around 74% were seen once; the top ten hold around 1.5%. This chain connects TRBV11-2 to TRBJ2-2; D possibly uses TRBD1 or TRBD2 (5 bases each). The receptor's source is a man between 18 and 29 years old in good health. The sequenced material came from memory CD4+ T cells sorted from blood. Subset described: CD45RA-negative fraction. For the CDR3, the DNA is TGTGCCAGCAGCTGGAACCGGGGACGGAACACCGGGGAGCTGTTTTTT. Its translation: CASSWNRGRNTGELFF.